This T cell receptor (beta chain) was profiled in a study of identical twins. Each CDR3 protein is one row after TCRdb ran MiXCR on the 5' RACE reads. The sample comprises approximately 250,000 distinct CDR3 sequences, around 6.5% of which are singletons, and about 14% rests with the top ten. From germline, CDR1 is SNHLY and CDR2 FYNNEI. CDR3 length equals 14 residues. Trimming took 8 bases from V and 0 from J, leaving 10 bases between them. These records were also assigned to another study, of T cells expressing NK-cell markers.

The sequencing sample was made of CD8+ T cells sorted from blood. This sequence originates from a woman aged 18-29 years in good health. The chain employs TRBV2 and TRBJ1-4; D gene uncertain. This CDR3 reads CASVPSPTNEKLFF. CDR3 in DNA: TGTGCCAGCGTTCCGAGTCCAACTAATGAAAAACTGTTTTTT.